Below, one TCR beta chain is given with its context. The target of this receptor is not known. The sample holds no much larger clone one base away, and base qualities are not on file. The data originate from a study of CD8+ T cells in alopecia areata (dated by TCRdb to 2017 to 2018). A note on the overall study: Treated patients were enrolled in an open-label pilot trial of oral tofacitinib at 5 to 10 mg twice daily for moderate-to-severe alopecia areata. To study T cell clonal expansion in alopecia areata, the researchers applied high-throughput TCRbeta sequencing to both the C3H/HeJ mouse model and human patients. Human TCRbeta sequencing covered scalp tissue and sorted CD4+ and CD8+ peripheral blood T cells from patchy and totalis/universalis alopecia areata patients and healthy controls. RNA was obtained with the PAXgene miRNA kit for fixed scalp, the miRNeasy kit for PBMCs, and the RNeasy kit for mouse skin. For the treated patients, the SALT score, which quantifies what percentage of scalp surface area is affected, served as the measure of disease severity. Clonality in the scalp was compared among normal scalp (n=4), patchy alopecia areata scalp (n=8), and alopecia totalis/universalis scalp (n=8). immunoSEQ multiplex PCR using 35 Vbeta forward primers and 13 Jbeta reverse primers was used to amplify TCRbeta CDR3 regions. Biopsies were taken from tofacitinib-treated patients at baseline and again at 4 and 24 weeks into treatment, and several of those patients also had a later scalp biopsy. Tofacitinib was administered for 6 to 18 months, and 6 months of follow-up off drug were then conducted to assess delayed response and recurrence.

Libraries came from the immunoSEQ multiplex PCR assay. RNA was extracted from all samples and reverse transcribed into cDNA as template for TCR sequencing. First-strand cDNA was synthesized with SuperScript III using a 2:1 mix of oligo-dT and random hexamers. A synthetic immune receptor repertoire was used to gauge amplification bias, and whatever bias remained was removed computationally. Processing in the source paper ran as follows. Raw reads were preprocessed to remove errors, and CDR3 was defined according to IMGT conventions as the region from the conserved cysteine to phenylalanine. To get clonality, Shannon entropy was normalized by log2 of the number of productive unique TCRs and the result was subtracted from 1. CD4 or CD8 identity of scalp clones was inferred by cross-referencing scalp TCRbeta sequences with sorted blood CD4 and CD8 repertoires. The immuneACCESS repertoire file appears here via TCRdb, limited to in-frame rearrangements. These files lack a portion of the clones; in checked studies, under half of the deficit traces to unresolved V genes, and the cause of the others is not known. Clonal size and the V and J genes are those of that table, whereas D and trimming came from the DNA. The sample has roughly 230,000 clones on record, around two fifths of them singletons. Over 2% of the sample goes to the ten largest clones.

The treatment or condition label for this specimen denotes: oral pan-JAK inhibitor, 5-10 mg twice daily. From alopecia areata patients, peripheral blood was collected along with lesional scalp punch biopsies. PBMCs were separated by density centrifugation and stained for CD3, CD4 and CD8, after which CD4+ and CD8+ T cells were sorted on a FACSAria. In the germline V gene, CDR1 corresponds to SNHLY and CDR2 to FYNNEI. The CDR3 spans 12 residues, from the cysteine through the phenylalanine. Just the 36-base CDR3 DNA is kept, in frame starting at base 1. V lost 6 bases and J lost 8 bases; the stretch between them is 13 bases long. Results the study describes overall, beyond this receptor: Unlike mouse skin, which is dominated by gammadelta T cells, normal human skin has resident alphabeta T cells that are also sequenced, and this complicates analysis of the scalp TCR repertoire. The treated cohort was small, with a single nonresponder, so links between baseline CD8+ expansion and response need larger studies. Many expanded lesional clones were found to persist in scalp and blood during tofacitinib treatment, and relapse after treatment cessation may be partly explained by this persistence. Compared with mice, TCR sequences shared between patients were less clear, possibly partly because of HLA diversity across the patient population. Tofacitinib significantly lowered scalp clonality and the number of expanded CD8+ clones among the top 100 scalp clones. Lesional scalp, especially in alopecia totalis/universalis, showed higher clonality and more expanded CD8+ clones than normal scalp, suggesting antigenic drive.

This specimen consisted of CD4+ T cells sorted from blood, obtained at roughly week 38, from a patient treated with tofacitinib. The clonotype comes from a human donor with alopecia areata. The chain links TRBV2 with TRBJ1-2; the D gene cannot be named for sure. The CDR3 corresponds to CASRPQFIGYTF. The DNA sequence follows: TGTGCCAGCAGACCACAGTTCATCGGCTACACCTTC. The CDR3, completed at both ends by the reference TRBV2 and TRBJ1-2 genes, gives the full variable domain EPEVTQTPSHQVTQMGQEVILRCVPISNHLYFYWYRQILGQKVEFLVSFYNNEISEKSEIFDDQFSVERPDGSNFTLKIRSTKLEDSAMYFCASRPQFIGYTFGSGTRLTVV.